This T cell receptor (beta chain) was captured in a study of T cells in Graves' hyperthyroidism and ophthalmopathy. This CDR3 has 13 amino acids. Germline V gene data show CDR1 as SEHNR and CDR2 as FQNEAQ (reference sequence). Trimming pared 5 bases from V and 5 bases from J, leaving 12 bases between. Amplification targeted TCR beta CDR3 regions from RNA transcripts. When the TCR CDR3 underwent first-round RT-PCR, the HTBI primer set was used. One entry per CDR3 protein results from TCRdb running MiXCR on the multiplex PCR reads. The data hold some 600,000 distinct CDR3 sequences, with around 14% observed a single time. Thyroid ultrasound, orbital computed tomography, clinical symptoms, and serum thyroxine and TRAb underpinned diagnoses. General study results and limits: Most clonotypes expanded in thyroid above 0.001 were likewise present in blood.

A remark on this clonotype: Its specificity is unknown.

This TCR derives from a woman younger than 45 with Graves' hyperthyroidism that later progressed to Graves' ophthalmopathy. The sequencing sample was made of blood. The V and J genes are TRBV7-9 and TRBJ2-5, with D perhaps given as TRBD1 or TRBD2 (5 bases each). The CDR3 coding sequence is TGTGCCAGCAGCGAGGGGCTGGGGGAGACCCAGTACTTC. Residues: CASSEGLGETQYF.